This T cell receptor (beta chain) was recovered during a study of OX40 agonist ivuxolimab in advanced cancers. As for the study more broadly: Ivuxolimab was a fully human IgG2 agonistic monoclonal antibody targeting the costimulatory receptor OX40 (CD134). Intravenous ivuxolimab was administered to patients every 2 weeks at six dose levels: 0.01, 0.1, 0.3, 1.5, 3 and 10 mg/kg. Of the 50 to 55 patients in dose escalation, 19 had hepatocellular carcinoma, around 15 had melanoma, 9 had renal cell carcinoma and 9 had head and neck cancer. In the dose-escalation cohort, more than 75% of patients were male, and the mean age was around 60 years, with a range of about 20 to 79. Patients were allowed to have had prior anti-PD-1, anti-PD-L1 or anti-CTLA-4 therapy, and around 41% of the dose-escalation patients had previously received checkpoint inhibitors. Partial responses were achieved by three dose-escalation patients, of whom one had hepatocellular carcinoma and two had cutaneous melanoma. The point of sequencing TCRbeta in the periphery was to test whether ivuxolimab changed TCR sequence diversity and drove clonal T-cell expansion. The paper covers the monotherapy dose-escalation part of the phase I ivuxolimab trial, which included N ≈ 50 patients. The paper's findings and limits, for the study overall: Partial responders in the 0.1-3.0 mg/kg groups had among the lowest normalized peripheral clonal expansion, especially among CD8+ T cells. Low levels of normalized T-cell clonal expansion were also seen in some patients who did not respond. Antigen specificity was not determined for the clonally expanded peripheral T cells. Clonal expansion of both CD4+ and CD8+ blood T cells was observed from baseline to week 6 at doses 0.1 to 3.0 mg/kg. After ivuxolimab, more expanded clones were found on average in CD8+ T cells than in CD4+ T cells.

On this clone itself: Its cognate antigen has yet to be identified. Base qualities are not at hand, and no much larger clone is one base apart.

The CDR3 runs 13 residues from the cysteine to the phenylalanine. Only CDR3 DNA is held: 39 bases, read in frame from base 1. CDR1 SGHNT and CDR2 YYREEE were looked up in the germline V gene (reference sequence). V drops 4 bases and J drops 1 base, leaving 8 bases in between. Patients with a history of autoimmune disease or receiving systemic immunosuppression were excluded from the trial. In every dose cohort, peripheral blood was drawn for TCR sequencing at baseline, cycle 4 day 1, and cycle 7 day 1. The samples were drawn from a first-in-human, open-label, multicenter phase I dose-escalation trial of ivuxolimab. The trial enrolled adults with locally advanced or metastatic head and neck squamous cell, hepatocellular, melanoma or renal cell carcinoma. Before TCR sequencing, CD4+ and CD8+ T cells were separately sorted from peripheral blood. Genomic DNA was extracted from sorted cells for sequencing of the TCRbeta CDR3 region. TCRbeta CDR3 regions were sequenced using the immunoSEQ Assay. TCRdb obtained this table from immuneACCESS and retained in-frame rearrangements with V and J assigned. These tables miss some clones; where compared with another copy, unresolved V genes account for less than half of the shortfall, and the remainder is unexplained. This sample holds around 79,000 clones; 88% were observed only once. About 4% of the sample rests with the top ten.

Sequences were derived from CD4+ or CD8+ T cells sorted from blood, sampled in a trial of the OX40 agonist ivuxolimab. Recombination joined TRBV5-4 with TRBJ1-2, with the D gene call left open. The receptor's source is an adult with an advanced solid tumor such as melanoma, head and neck, liver or kidney cancer. The CDR3 here reads CASSPLGNYGYTF. The nucleotides read TGTGCCAGCAGCCCCCTGGGTAACTATGGCTACACCTTC.